This passage covers 22 T cell receptor beta chains from one sample sequenced in a study of blood T cell repertoires in COVID-19. Sequenced by immunoSEQ multiplex PCR; TCRdb stores in-frame clones only, minus some. There are approximately 75,000 clones in the sample; about 70% occur only once, and around 28% lies in the top ten. Sequenced sample: peripheral blood. Receptors originate from a woman older than 75 with active or convalescent COVID-19.

The chain combines TRBV7-2 with TRBJ2-5; possible D gene TRBD2, 6 bases. The CDR3 length is 14 residues. Trimming removed 2 bases from V and 5 bases from J, with 12 bases in between. Germline lookup yields CDR1 SGHTA and CDR2 FQGNSA. As DNA, the CDR3 is TGTGCCAGCAGCTTAATCGGGGAGGTGGAGACCCAGTACTTC. Amino acid sequence: CASSLIGEVETQYF.

This clone was counted a single time. The chain has TRBV27 and TRBJ1-6, with 7 bases aligning to TRBD1. The CDR3 runs to 13 residues. From germline, CDR1 is MNHEY and CDR2 SMNVEV (reference sequence). With V trimmed by 6 bases and J by 7 bases, 3 bases remained unmatched. Here the CDR3 DNA reads TGTGCCAGCAGGGAGGGACAGAATTCACCCCTCCACTTT. Translated, it gives CASREGQNSPLHF.

The chain links TRBV2 to TRBJ1-2, with unresolved D. Germline CDR1 and CDR2: SNHLY and FYNNEI. V was clipped by 8 bases and J by 2 bases, with 9 bases between them. CDR3 size: 12 residues. The CDR3 nucleotides read TGTGCCAGCGCCCGGGAAAACTATGGCTACACCTTC. Its translation: CASARENYGYTF.

In its sample, this clone was seen a few times. The chain recombines TRBV4-3 with TRBJ1-3; 7 nucleotides match TRBD1. This CDR3 has 17 amino acids. Germline V CDR1 and CDR2: LGHNA, YSLEER. Trimming at V came to 1 base and at J to 3 bases, leaving 9 bases not matched to a gene. CDR3 residues: CASSQGAAGTVGNTIYF. CDR3 DNA: TGCGCCAGCAGCCAAGGGGCCGCCGGGACAGTTGGAAACACCATATATTTT.

The gene calls are TRBV19 and TRBJ2-7; the match to TRBD1 covers 10 bases. V was clipped by 5 bases and J by 4 bases; unmatched bases: 8. CDR1 and CDR2 from the germline V gene are LNHDA and SQIVND (reference sequence). There are 15 residues in the CDR3. In DNA form, the CDR3 reads TGTGCCAGTAGTCTCCGGGACAGGGGAAGATACGAGCAGTACTTC. Its protein is CASSLRDRGRYEQYF.

The CDR3 nucleotides read TGTGCCAGCAGCTTGACGGACTTAAACTATGGCTACACCTTC. Translating it yields CASSLTDLNYGYTF. V and J are TRBV7-9 and TRBJ1-2, with D unclear. CDR1 and CDR2 from the germline V gene are SEHNR and FQNEAQ (reference sequence). This CDR3 region has 14 residues. Trimming stripped 3 bases from V and 2 bases from J, with 10 bases between.

The chain has TRBV10-3 and TRBJ2-7; 9 bases line up with TRBD1. J was trimmed by 6 bases and V by 4 bases; bases with no gene match: 7. The germline gives CDR1 ENHRY, CDR2 SYGVKD. The CDR3 spans 14 residues. The CDR3 region has the DNA TGTGCCATCAGTGCCGGACAGGGGAGTAGCGAGCAGTACTTC. This translates into CAISAGQGSSEQYF.

The chain combines TRBV4-3 with TRBJ1-2; tentatively, D is TRBD1 (6 bases). Germline CDR1 LGHNA, CDR2 YSLEER. V was pared by 0 bases and J by 7 bases, with 18 bases between. The CDR3 spans 16 residues. CDR3 DNA: TGCGCCAGCAGCCAAGAAGTGGCAGGGGACGGTGGTGGCTACACCTTC. Residues: CASSQEVAGDGGGYTF.

This chain joins TRBV2 and TRBJ2-2, with 11 bases matching TRBD1. Germline V gene sequence: CDR1 SNHLY, CDR2 FYNNEI. The CDR3 loop spans 16 amino acids. V lost 3 bases to trimming and J lost 9 bases; unmatched junction nucleotides: 9. The CDR3 loop reads CASSDSRDRGFRELFF. CDR3 coding DNA: TGTGCCAGCAGTGACTCCCGGGACAGGGGGTTTCGGGAGCTGTTTTTT. The complete variable domain, with remaining parts taken from reference TRBV2 and TRBJ2-2, reads EPEVTQTPSHQVTQMGQEVILRCVPISNHLYFYWYRQILGQKVEFLVSFYNNEISEKSEIFDDQFSVERPDGSNFTLKIRSTKLEDSAMYFCASSDSRDRGFRELFFGEGSRLTVL.

V usage is TRBV30 and J usage is TRBJ2-1, with D possibly matching TRBD1 (5 bases). With 2 bases removed from V and 8 bases from J, the gap between germline ends came to 10 bases. Germline V gives CDR1 GTSNPN, CDR2 SVGIG (reference sequence). CDR3 length: 12 amino acids. Here the CDR3 DNA reads TGTGCCTGGAGTCAAGGGGCCGATGAGCAGTTCTTC. Translation: CAWSQGADEQFF.

CDR3 sequence (DNA): TGTGCCAGCAGTCTTCAGGGGGATAATCAGCCCCAGCATTTT. Translation: CASSLQGDNQPQHF. The V gene is TRBV27, the J gene TRBJ1-5; 7 bases fit TRBD1. V was clipped by 5 bases and J by 4 bases; unmatched bases: 5. Germline V gene data show CDR1 as MNHEY and CDR2 as SMNVEV (reference sequence). This CDR3 is built from 14 residues.

The chain recombines TRBV7-9 with TRBJ1-2; D might be TRBD1 (6 bases). The CDR3 runs 15 residues. With 5 bases removed from V and 0 bases from J, the gap between germline ends came to 13 bases. The germline V gene encodes CDR1 SEHNR and CDR2 FQNEAQ (reference sequence). The CDR3 region is CASSPQGTSNYGYTF. The DNA for the CDR3 is TGTGCCAGCAGCCCGCAGGGGACCTCTAACTATGGCTACACCTTC.

Judged by abundance, this clone is medium-sized (0.01 to 0.1%). This chain links TRBV7-9 with TRBJ1-5; D is perhaps TRBD1 (5 bases). Germline loops: CDR1 SEHNR, CDR2 FQNEAQ (reference sequence). This CDR3 has 17 residues. V lost 4 bases to trimming and J lost 0 bases, with 16 bases between them. In DNA, the CDR3 is TGTGCCAGCAGCTCGTGGACGGCGGGGGGTAGCAATCAGCCCCAGCATTTT. Protein sequence: CASSSWTAGGSNQPQHF.

The V call is TRBV6-4, the J call TRBJ1-5; D is unclear. V was trimmed by 0 bases and J by 0 bases, leaving 6 bases between them. The CDR3 totals 15 residues. The germline V gene has CDR1 MRHNA and CDR2 SNTAGT. The CDR3 DNA sequence: TGTGCCAGCAGTGACTCGGCAGATAGCAATCAGCCCCAGCATTTT. It is translated as CASSDSADSNQPQHF.

This clone was observed a handful of times. V and J are TRBV7-2 and TRBJ1-2; TRBD1 is a possible D gene (5 bases). V was shortened by 1 base and J by 4 bases, with 13 bases between the two germline ends. Germline lookup yields CDR1 SGHTA and CDR2 FQGNSA. CDR3 length equals 15 residues. The CDR3 DNA is TGTGCCAGCAGCTTAGGTGGGGCTATAGGCTATGGCTACACCTTC. As protein: CASSLGGAIGYGYTF.

This sequence joins TRBV30 and TRBJ1-4; 8 bases are a match to TRBD1. CDR1 and CDR2 (germline): GTSNPN, SVGIG (reference sequence). V dropped 0 bases and J dropped 3; count of bases not matched to a gene: 6. The CDR3 totals 16 residues. CDR3 in DNA: TGTGCCTGGAGTGTAACCCAGGGGGCGGCTAATGAAAAACTGTTTTTT. This gives the protein CAWSVTQGAANEKLFF. Complete variable domain (other parts from reference TRBV30 and TRBJ1-4): SQTIHQWPATLVQPVGSPLSLECTVEGTSNPNLYWYRQAAGRGLQLLFYSVGIGQISSEVPQNLSASRPQDRQFILSSKKLLLSDSGFYLCAWSVTQGAANEKLFFGSGTQLSVL.

In its sample, this clone was seen a few times. V is TRBV2 and J is TRBJ1-6, with 12 bases aligning to TRBD1. CDR1 and CDR2 (germline): SNHLY, FYNNEI. This CDR3 is built from 15 residues. V shed 6 bases, J shed 7 bases, and the junction held 4 bases outside the gene matches. CDR3 nucleotide sequence: TGTGCCAGCAGGGGGACAGGGGGCACGAATTCACCCCTCCACTTT. This translates into CASRGTGGTNSPLHF.

The chain links TRBV7-9 to TRBJ2-5; D perhaps matches TRBD2 (6 bases). V lost 4 bases and J lost 2, with 14 bases in between. The CDR3 covers 15 residues. Germline V gene lookup returns CDR1 SEHNR and CDR2 FQNEAQ (reference sequence). CDR3 nucleotide sequence: TGTGCCAGCAGCTCCGGGCCTAGCGCTCAAGAGACCCAGTACTTC. Translation: CASSSGPSAQETQYF. Drawing the rest from reference TRBV7-9 and TRBJ2-5, the complete variable domain is DTGVSQNPRHKITKRGQNVTFRCDPISEHNRLYWYRQTLGQGPEFLTYFQNEAQLEKSRLLSDRFSAERPKGSFSTLEIQRTEQGDSAMYLCASSSGPSAQETQYFGPGTRLLVL.

The rearrangement joins TRBV6-5 to TRBJ2-7, with D possibly matching TRBD1 (6 bases). Germline CDR1 reads MNHEY; CDR2 reads SVGAGI. Trimming removed 1 base at V and 0 bases at J, with 13 bases between. CDR3 length: 16 amino acids. CDR3 sequence: CASSYWRQADSYEQYF. DNA for the CDR3: TGTGCCAGCAGTTACTGGAGACAGGCCGACTCCTACGAGCAGTACTTC.

This clone was observed a handful of times. J is TRBJ1-2 and V is TRBV4-1; 8 nucleotides match TRBD1. CDR1 and CDR2 (germline): MGHRA, YSYEKL. The CDR3 runs 16 residues. V trimming: 6 bases; J trimming: 4 bases; junction bases outside the gene matches: 13. Here the CDR3 reads CASSRIQDRDIYGYTF. The DNA for the CDR3 is TGCGCCAGCAGTCGAATTCAGGACAGGGACATCTATGGCTACACCTTC.

The chain employs TRBV5-1 and TRBJ2-1, with 11 bases fitting TRBD2. Germline V gene lookup returns CDR1 SGHRS and CDR2 YFSETQ. V was clipped by 0 bases and J by 6 bases; unmatched bases: 5. This CDR3 contains 16 residues. The CDR3 protein is CASSLGGTSGINEQFF. DNA of the CDR3: TGCGCCAGCAGCTTGGGTGGGACTAGCGGAATCAATGAGCAGTTCTTC.

The chain joins TRBV4-1 to TRBJ1-5; weak D call: TRBD1 (6 bases). V dropped 5 bases and J dropped 8 bases, with 13 bases sitting between them. The germline gives CDR1 MGHRA, CDR2 YSYEKL. The CDR3 consists of 13 residues. Written as DNA, the CDR3 is TGCGCCAGCAGCTACAGGGTTCTGGAGCCCCAGCATTTT. This translates into CASSYRVLEPQHF.